The next 9 T cell receptor beta chains were all read from a single sample in a study of cytomegalovirus exposure and HLA in healthy donors (dated by TCRdb to about 2017). Libraries were prepared through the immunoSEQ multiplex PCR assay. The multiplex PCR relied on a mix of 60 forward primers for TCR Vbeta segments and 13 reverse primers for TCR Jbeta segments. What TCRdb holds here is the immuneACCESS table cut down to in-frame rearrangements. Part of the clones is not present; checked against another copy, under half of the missing clones reflect an unresolved V gene, and the others are unexplained. The sample table lists some 130,000 clones, roughly four fifths of them with a count of one. 5.5% to 7% of the sample goes to the ten largest clones. Sequenced material: PBMCs. The source of these receptors is a woman in her 40s in good health and CMV-seropositive.

The gene calls are TRBV7-3 and TRBJ2-5; 9 positions match TRBD1. After removal of 5 bases from V and 1 base from J, the junction contained 5 bases not matched to a gene. Looked up from germline, CDR1 is SGHTA and CDR2 is FQGTGA. CDR3 length: 15 residues. The CDR3 DNA sequence: TGTGCCAGCAGCCCAAGGACAGGGGTCCAAGAGACCCAGTACTTC. It translates to CASSPRTGVQETQYF. Full variable domain (remainder filled in from reference TRBV7-3 and TRBJ2-5): GAGVSQTPSNKVTEKGKYVELRCDPISGHTALYWYRQSLGQGPEFLIYFQGTGAADDSGLPNDRFFAVRPEGSVSTLKIQRTERGDSAVYLCASSPRTGVQETQYFGPGTRLLVL.

J is TRBJ1-3 and V is TRBV7-9, with 8 bases identical to TRBD1. Germline V gives CDR1 SEHNR, CDR2 FQNEAQ (reference sequence). The CDR3 runs to 16 residues. J lost 4 bases, V lost 0 bases, and 5 bases had no gene match. The CDR3 DNA reads as TGTGCCAGCAGCTTAGCCAAACGGGACAGGGGAAACACCATATATTTT. Translation: CASSLAKRDRGNTIYF.

This clone was seen only once. An end of the junction differs from the germline gene, which may be a read error. The chain joins TRBV7-7 to TRBJ2-3, with TRBD2 matching 8 bases. Germline V CDR1 and CDR2: SSHAT, FNYEAQ (reference sequence). This CDR3 region has 15 residues. CDR3 in amino acids: CASSLGSGGADTQYF. The CDR3 bases are TGTGCTAGCAGCTTAGGAAGCGGGGGCGCAGATACGCAGTATTTT.

The chain joins TRBV5-6 to TRBJ2-3, with 9 bases fitting TRBD2. The CDR3 covers 16 residues. Germline V lookup: CDR1 SGHDT, CDR2 YYEEEE. J was trimmed by 3 bases and V by 4 bases; bases with no gene match: 9. The CDR3 DNA follows: TGTGCCAGCAGCGTTCTTAGCGGGGGCCGAACAGATACGCAGTATTTT. It yields the protein CASSVLSGGRTDTQYF.

This chain's CDR3 is CASSYTSGAEQYF. The CDR3 DNA reads TGTGCCAGCAGCTATACTAGCGGGGCCGAGCAGTACTTC. The V call is TRBV9, the J call TRBJ2-7; 10 bases match TRBD2. Germline V gene data show CDR1 as SGDLS and CDR2 as YYNGEE. CDR3 length equals 13 residues. With 4 bases clipped from V and 6 bases from J, the junction kept 4 bases outside the gene matches.

The rearrangement joins TRBV5-6 to TRBJ2-5; 13 bases map to TRBD2. The CDR3 extends over 19 amino acids. Germline CDR1 is SGHDT and CDR2 is YYEEEE. V lost 4 bases and J lost 9; bases outside the gene matches: 21. The CDR3: CASSGPPGLAGRPVQAQYF. Written as DNA, the CDR3 is TGTGCCAGCAGCGGCCCGCCGGGACTAGCGGGGAGGCCTGTTCAGGCCCAGTACTTC.

The rearrangement uses TRBV29-1 and TRBJ2-7; D may be TRBD1 (6 bases). The CDR3 is made up of 13 amino acids. V was pared by 0 bases and J by 2 bases, with 8 bases between. Germline V gives CDR1 SQVTM, CDR2 ANQGSEA. CDR3 in DNA: TGCAGCGTTGAAGACCAGGGGACCTACGAGCAGTACTTC. Translating it yields CSVEDQGTYEQYF.

The J gene is TRBJ2-2, the V gene TRBV5-1; 7 bases are shared with TRBD2. The CDR3 totals 15 residues. The junction had 5 bases not matched to a gene; V was cut back by 0 bases and J by 6 bases. Germline V gives CDR1 SGHRS, CDR2 YFSETQ. DNA for the CDR3: TGCGCCAGCAGCTTGGTCGTGGGAGGGGCCGGGGAGCTGTTTTTT. Protein product: CASSLVVGGAGELFF.

As for this clone: This same CDR3 is encoded by further DNA sequences in the sample. The chain combines TRBV2 with TRBJ2-7; the D gene is possibly TRBD1 (6 bases). The ends were cut back, 6 bases at V and 2 bases at J, with 14 bases in the middle. The CDR3 totals 14 residues. In germline, CDR1 is SNHLY, CDR2 FYNNEI. This CDR3 reads CASRGPSGAYEQYF. The CDR3 bases are TGTGCCAGCAGGGGACCCTCAGGGGCCTACGAGCAGTACTTC.